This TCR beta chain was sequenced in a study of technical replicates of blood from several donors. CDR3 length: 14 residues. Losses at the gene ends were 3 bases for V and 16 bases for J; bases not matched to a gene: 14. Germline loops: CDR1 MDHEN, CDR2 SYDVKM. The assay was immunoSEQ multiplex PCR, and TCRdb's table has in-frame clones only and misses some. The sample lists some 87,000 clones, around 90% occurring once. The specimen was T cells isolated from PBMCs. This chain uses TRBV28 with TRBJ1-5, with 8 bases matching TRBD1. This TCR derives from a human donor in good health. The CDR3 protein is CASSLPGAGGETHF. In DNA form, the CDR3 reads TGTGCCAGCAGTTTGCCTGGGGCAGGGGGCGAGACACATTTT. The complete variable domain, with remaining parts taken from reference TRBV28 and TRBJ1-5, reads DVKVTQSSRYLVKRTGEKVFLECVQDMDHENMFWYRQDPGLGLRLIYFSYDVKMKEKGDIPEGYSVSREKKERFSLILESASTNQTSMYLCASSLPGAGGETHFGDGTRLSIL.